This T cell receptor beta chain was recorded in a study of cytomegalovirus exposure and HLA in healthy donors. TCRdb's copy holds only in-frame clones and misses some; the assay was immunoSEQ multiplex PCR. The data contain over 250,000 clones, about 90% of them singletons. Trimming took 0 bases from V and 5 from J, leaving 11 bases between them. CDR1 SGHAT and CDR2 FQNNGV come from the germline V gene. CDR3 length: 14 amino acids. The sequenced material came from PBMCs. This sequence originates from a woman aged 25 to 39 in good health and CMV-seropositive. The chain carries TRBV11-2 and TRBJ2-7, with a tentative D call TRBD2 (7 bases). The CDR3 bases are TGTGCCAGCAGCTTAGAGCTCGGGGGGCACGAGCAGTACTTC. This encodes CASSLELGGHEQYF.